This T cell receptor beta chain appears in the sequencing data of a study of blood T cell repertoires in COVID-19. Only in-frame clones appear in the TCRdb table, and some are missing; sequencing was by immunoSEQ multiplex PCR. Here the sample spans around 250,000 clones, approximately 81% being singletons. The V end was cut by 3 bases, the J end by 5 bases, with 2 bases between. In germline, CDR1 is MNHNS, CDR2 SASEGT. The CDR3 sequence is 11 residues long. The receptor was derived from a woman under 30 with acute or convalescent COVID-19. Source material: peripheral blood. The chain employs TRBV6-1 and TRBJ2-1; D remains unclear. The CDR3 is CASSDDNEQFF. The CDR3 nucleotides read TGTGCCAGCAGTGACGACAATGAGCAGTTCTTC.